This T cell receptor beta chain was retrieved from a study of cytotoxic CD8 clonotypes in ibrutinib-treated CLL. This clone has a single count. As yet, its antigen is unknown. Study-wide points: Public clonotypes occurred uncommonly; on treatment, they contracted or remained stable.

Depth targeted 1 in 200,000 to 1 in 1 million T cells, averaging 10x coverage per clonotype. Measured with immunoSEQ multiplex PCR; TCRdb has only the in-frame clones, and not every one. The sample consists of roughly 15,000 clones, approximately 82% of them appearing once. Trimming left V 3 bases short and J 3 bases short, with 15 bases between. This CDR3 spans 15 amino acids. Germline-derived CDR1 and CDR2 are SGHTA and FQGTGA. The V call is TRBV7-3, the J call TRBJ2-7; perhaps TRBD1 as D (6 bases). This TCR derives from a human donor with chronic lymphocytic leukemia. Material: PBMCs, obtained before ibrutinib treatment. The CDR3 region is CASSFSKGDRYEQYF. CDR3 DNA sequence: TGTGCCAGCAGCTTCTCTAAGGGGGATCGCTACGAGCAGTACTTC.